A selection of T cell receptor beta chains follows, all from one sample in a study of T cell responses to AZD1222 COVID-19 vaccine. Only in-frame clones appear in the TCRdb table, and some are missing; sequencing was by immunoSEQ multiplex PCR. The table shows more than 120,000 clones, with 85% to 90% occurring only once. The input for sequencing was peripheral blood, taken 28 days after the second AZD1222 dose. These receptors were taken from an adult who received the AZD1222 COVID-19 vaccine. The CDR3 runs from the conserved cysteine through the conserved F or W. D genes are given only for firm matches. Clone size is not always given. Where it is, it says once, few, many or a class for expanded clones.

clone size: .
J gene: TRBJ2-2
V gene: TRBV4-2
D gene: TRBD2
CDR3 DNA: TGTGCCAGCAGCCAAGTTCAGGGAGGGGCCGGGGAGCTGTTTTTT
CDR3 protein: CASSQVQGGAGELFF

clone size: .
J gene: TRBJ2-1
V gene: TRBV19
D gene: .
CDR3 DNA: TGTGCCAGTAGTATGCGCGATGAGCAGTTCTTC
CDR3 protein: CASSMRDEQFF

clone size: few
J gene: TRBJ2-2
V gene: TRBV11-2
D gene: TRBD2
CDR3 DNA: TGTGCCAGCAGCTTAGGGACTAGCGGGAGAACATCGAACACCGGGGAGCTGTTTTTT
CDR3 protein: CASSLGTSGRTSNTGELFF

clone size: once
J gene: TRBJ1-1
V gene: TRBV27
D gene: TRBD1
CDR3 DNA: TGTGCCAGCAAACCGGGACAGGGGACTGAAGCTTTCTTT
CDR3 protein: CASKPGQGTEAFF

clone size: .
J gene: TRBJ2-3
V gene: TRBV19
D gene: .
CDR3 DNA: TGTGCCAGTAGTTACTCCCCGGACTCGCGGATAGCAGATACGCAGTATTTT
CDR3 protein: CASSYSPDSRIADTQYF

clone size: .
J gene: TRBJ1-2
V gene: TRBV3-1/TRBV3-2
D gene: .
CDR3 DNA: TGTGCCAGCAGCCCCCGGGACACTCGAAAGGGCGCTAGCTACACCTTC
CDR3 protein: CASSPRDTRKGASYTF

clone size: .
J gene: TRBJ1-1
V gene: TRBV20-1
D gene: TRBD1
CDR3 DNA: TGCAGTGCTAGTCAGGGGGCCAACACTGAAGCTTTCTTT
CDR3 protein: CSASQGANTEAFF

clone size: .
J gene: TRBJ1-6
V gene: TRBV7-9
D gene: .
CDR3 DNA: TGTGCCAGCAGCCCGAGGACAGACCTCATAAATTCACCCCTCCACTTT
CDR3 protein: CASSPRTDLINSPLHF

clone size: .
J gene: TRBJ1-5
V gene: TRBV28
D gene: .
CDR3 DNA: TGTGCCAGCAGTTTATCCCCTCGGCCACGACTTAGCAATCAGCCCCAGCATTTT
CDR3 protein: CASSLSPRPRLSNQPQHF

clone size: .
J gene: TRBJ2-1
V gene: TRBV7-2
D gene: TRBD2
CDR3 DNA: TGTGCCAGCAGACGACTAGCGGGAGAGGGTGAGCAGTTCTTC
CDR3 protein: CASRRLAGEGEQFF

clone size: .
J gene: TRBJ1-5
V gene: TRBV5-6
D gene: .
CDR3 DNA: TGTGCCAGCAGCTTCAGCAGTGCTAGCAATCAGCCCCAGCATTTT
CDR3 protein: CASSFSSASNQPQHF

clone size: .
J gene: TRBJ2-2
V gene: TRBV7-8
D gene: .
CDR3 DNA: TGTGCCAGCATCCGTCTGATATCGAACACCGGGGAGCTGTTTTTT
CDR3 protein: CASIRLISNTGELFF

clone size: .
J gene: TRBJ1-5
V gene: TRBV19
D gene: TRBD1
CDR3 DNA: TGTGCCAGTTCTAATATGGGACAGAACAGCAATCAGCCCCAGCATTTT
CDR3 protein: CASSNMGQNSNQPQHF

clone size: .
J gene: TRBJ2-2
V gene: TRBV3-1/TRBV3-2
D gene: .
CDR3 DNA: TGTGCCAGCAGATTAAGTGGGCAGGCTAACACCGGGGAGCTGTTTTTT
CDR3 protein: CASRLSGQANTGELFF

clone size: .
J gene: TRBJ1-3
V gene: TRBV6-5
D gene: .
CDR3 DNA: TGTGCCAGCAGCGGACGGGAGGCTGGAAACACCATATATTTT
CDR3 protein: CASSGREAGNTIYF

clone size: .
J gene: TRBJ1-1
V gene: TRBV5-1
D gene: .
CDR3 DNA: TGCGCCAGCAGCGGTGGACAGACCCACACTGAAGCTTTCTTT
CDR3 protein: CASSGGQTHTEAFF

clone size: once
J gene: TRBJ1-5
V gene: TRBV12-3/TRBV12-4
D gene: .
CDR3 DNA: TGTGCCAGCAGTTTGAATTCCAATCAGCCCCAGCATTTT
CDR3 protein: CASSLNSNQPQHF

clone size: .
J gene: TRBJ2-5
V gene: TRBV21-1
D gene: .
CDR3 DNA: TGTGCCAGCAGCAAGTTCCGGGCCCCTGCCCGCCAAGAGACCCAGTACTTC
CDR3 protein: CASSKFRAPARQETQYF

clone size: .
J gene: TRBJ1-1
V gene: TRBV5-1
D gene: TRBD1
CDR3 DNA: TGCGCCAGCAGCTACTCCGGGACAGGGGACACTGAAGCTTTCTTT
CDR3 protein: CASSYSGTGDTEAFF

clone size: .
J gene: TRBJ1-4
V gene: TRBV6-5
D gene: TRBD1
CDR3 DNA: TGTGCCAGCAGTTACTCTGCGGGACAGGGCAGGGAAAAACTGTTTTTT
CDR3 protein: CASSYSAGQGREKLFF

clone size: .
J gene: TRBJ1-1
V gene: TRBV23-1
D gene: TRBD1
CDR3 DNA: TGCGCCAGCAGTCCCCAACCGACAGGGGGCGATGAAGCTTTCTTT
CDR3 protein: CASSPQPTGGDEAFF

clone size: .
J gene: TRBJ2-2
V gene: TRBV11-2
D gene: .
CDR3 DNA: TGTGCCAGCAGCTTAGAGGCCCGGGGAATGAACACCGGGGAGCTGTTTTTT
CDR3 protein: CASSLEARGMNTGELFF

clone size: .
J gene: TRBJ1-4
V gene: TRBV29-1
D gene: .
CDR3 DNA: TGCAGCGCGGGGCGTCGGGGGCGCGAAAAACTGTTTTTT
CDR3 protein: CSAGRRGREKLFF

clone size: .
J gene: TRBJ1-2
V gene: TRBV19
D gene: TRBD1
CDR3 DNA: TGTGCCAGTAATTACAGGGGTCATGGCTACACCTTC
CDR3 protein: CASNYRGHGYTF

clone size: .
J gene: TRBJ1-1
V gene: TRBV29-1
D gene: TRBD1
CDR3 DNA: TGCAGCGTCGGACAGGGGGATACTGAAGCTTTCTTT
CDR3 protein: CSVGQGDTEAFF

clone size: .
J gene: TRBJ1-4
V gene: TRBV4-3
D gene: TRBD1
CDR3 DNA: TGCGCCAGCAGCCATGGAGGGGGCATTGAAAAACTGTTTTTT
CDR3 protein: CASSHGGGIEKLFF

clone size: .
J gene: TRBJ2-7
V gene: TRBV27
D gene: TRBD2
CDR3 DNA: TGTGCCAGCAGTTTATGGGGCGGGAGAGCTTACGAGCAGTACTTC
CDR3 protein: CASSLWGGRAYEQYF

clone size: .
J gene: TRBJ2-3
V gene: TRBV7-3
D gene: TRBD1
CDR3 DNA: TGTGCCAGCAGCTCGACAGGGGGCAGGAGAATGGATACGCAGTATTTT
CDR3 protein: CASSSTGGRRMDTQYF

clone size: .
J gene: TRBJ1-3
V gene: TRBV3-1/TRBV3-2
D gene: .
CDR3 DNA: TGTGCCAGCAGCCAAGGAGGGGGCTCTGGAAACACCATATATTTT
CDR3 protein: CASSQGGGSGNTIYF

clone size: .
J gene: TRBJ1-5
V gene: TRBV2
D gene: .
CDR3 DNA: TGTGCCAGCAAAAACAGTTATAGCAATCAGCCCCAGCATTTT
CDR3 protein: CASKNSYSNQPQHF

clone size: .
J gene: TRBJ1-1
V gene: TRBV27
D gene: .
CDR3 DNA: TGTGCCAGCAGTTTGAGGGAGATGAACACTGAAGCTTTCTTT
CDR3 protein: CASSLREMNTEAFF

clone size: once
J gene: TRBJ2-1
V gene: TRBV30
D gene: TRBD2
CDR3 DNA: TGTGCCTGGAGGCCGTGGGCGGGGGAAAGCAATGAGCAGTTCTTC
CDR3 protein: CAWRPWAGESNEQFF